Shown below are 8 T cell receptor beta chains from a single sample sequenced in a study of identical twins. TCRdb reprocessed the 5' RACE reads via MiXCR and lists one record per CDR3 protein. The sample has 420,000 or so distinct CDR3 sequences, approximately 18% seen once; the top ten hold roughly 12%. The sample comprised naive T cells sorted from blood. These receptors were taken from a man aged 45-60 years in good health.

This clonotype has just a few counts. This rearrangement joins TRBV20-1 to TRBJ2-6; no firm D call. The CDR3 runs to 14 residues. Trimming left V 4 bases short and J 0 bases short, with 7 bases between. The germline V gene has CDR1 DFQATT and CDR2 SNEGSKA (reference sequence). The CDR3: CSAKQSSGANVLTF. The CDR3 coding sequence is TGCAGTGCTAAACAAAGCTCTGGGGCCAACGTCCTGACTTTC.

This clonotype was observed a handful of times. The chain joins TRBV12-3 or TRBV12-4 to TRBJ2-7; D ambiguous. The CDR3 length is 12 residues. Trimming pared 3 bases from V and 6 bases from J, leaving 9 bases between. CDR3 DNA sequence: TGTGCCAGCAGTTTGTGGAAGAGCGAGCAGTACTTC. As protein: CASSLWKSEQYF.

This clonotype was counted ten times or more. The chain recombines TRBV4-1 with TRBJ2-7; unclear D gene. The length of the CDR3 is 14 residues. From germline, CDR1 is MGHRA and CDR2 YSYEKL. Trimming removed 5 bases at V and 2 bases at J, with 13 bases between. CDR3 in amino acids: CASSTPGLAYEQYF. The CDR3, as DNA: TGCGCCAGCAGCACTCCTGGTCTAGCCTACGAGCAGTACTTC.

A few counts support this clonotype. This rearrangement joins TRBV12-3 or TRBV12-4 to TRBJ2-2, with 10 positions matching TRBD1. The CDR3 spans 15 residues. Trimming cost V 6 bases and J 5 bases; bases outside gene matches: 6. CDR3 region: CASSRGTGVTGELFF. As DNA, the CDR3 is TGTGCCAGCAGCCGCGGGACAGGGGTTACCGGGGAGCTGTTTTTT.

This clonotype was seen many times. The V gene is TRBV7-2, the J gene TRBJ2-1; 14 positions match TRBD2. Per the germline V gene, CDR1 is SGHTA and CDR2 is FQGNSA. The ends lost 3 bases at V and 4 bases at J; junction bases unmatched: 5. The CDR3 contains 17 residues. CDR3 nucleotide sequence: TGTGCCAGCAGCTTGGTGGGACTAGCGGGGGCATACAATGAGCAGTTCTTC. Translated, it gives CASSLVGLAGAYNEQFF.

The CDR3 DNA follows: TGTGCCAGCAGCGTAGGAGGTCAGGGGGCGGTCGAGCAGTACTTC. Encoded protein: CASSVGGQGAVEQYF. The chain combines TRBV9 with TRBJ2-7, with 8 bases identical to TRBD1. Per germline, CDR1 SGDLS and CDR2 YYNGEE. CDR3 size: 15 residues. The V gene end was trimmed by 0 bases and the J gene end by 6 bases; junction bases not matched to a gene: 8.

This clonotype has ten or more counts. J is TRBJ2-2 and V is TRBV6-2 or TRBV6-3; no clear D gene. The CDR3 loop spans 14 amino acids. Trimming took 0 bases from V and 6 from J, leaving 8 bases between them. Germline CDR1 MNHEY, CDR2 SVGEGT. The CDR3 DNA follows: TGTGCCAGCAGTTACTCGCTGGACGCCGGGGAGCTGTTTTTT. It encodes CASSYSLDAGELFF.

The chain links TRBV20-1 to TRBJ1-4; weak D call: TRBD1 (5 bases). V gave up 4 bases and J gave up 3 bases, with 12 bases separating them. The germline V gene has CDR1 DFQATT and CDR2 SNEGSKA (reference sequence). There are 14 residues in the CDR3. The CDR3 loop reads CSAMQGGSNEKLFF. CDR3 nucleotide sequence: TGCAGTGCTATGCAGGGCGGTTCTAATGAAAAACTGTTTTTT.